This TCR beta chain was recorded in a study of T cells in Graves' hyperthyroidism and ophthalmopathy. Germline V gene data show CDR1 as SGDLS and CDR2 as YYNGEE. The CDR3 contains 15 residues. Trimming at V came to 3 bases and at J to 7 bases, leaving 8 bases not matched to a gene. This clonotype was counted ten times or more. The TCR beta CDR3 regions underwent amplification using RNA transcripts as the source. Primed by the HTBI set, a first-round RT-PCR was run on the TCR CDR3. MiXCR, applied by TCRdb to the multiplex PCR reads, yields one record per CDR3 protein. The repertoire consists of 350,000 to 400,000 distinct CDR3 sequences, with more than 12% occurring once and the leading ten covering approximately 29%.

J is TRBJ2-7 and V is TRBV9, with TRBD2 identical over 12 bases. This sequence originates from a woman aged 25 to 45 with Graves' hyperthyroidism. Sequenced input: blood. The chain's CDR3 is CASSGGLAGSGEQYF. The CDR3 DNA sequence: TGTGCCAGCAGCGGGGGACTAGCGGGTTCAGGGGAGCAGTACTTC.